These T cell receptor beta chains were read from a single sample in a study of OX40 agonist ivuxolimab in advanced cancers. Only in-frame clones appear in the TCRdb table, and some are missing; sequencing was by immunoSEQ multiplex PCR. This repertoire shows approximately 74,000 clones, over 85% found once; its top ten account for about 0.32%. The material sequenced was CD4+ or CD8+ T cells sorted from blood, taken in a trial of the OX40 agonist ivuxolimab. Receptor source: an adult with an advanced solid tumor such as melanoma, head and neck, liver or kidney cancer. The CDR3 runs from the conserved cysteine through the conserved F or W. A D gene is named only where the DNA matches it firmly. Only some rows state a clone size, as once, few, many or a class for expanded clones.

clone_size: .
v_call: TRBV7-2
cdr3_length: 13
j_call: TRBJ2-7
d_call: .
cdr3_aa: CASSSTRTGEQYF
cdr3_nt: TGTGCCAGCAGCTCCACTAGGACGGGGGAGCAGTACTTC

clone_size: .
v_call: TRBV7-2
cdr3_length: 14
j_call: TRBJ2-3
d_call: .
cdr3_aa: CASSSRGTTDTQYF
cdr3_nt: TGTGCCAGCAGCTCACGGGGGACCACAGATACGCAGTATTTT

clone_size: .
v_call: TRBV5-1
cdr3_length: 15
j_call: TRBJ2-7
d_call: .
cdr3_aa: CASSFGDSDSYEQYF
cdr3_nt: TGCGCCAGCAGCTTCGGCGACAGTGACTCCTACGAGCAGTACTTC

clone_size: few
v_call: TRBV4-1
cdr3_length: 18
j_call: TRBJ2-3
d_call: TRBD2
cdr3_aa: CASSQPTSGRGFGNTQYF
cdr3_nt: TGCGCCAGCAGCCAGCCCACTAGCGGGAGGGGATTCGGAAATACGCAGTATTTT

clone_size: .
v_call: TRBV6-6
cdr3_length: 15
j_call: TRBJ1-4
d_call: TRBD1
cdr3_aa: CASRSTGATNEKLFF
cdr3_nt: TGTGCCAGCAGGTCGACAGGGGCAACTAATGAAAAACTGTTTTTT

clone_size: .
v_call: TRBV2
cdr3_length: 15
j_call: TRBJ2-1
d_call: .
cdr3_aa: CASTQQPSSYNEQFF
cdr3_nt: TGTGCCAGCACCCAGCAGCCCTCCTCCTACAATGAGCAGTTCTTC

clone_size: .
v_call: TRBV6-1
cdr3_length: 14
j_call: TRBJ1-4
d_call: .
cdr3_aa: CASRETATNEKLFF
cdr3_nt: TGTGCCAGCAGAGAGACAGCAACTAATGAAAAACTGTTTTTT

clone_size: .
v_call: TRBV11-3
cdr3_length: 13
j_call: TRBJ2-7
d_call: .
cdr3_aa: CASSSSGHYEQYF
cdr3_nt: TGTGCCAGCAGCTCCTCAGGGCACTACGAGCAGTACTTC

clone_size: .
v_call: TRBV6-5
cdr3_length: 13
j_call: TRBJ1-5
d_call: TRBD1
cdr3_aa: CASSRTGVQSQHF
cdr3_nt: TGTGCCAGCAGTAGGACAGGGGTCCAGTCCCAGCATTTT

clone_size: .
v_call: TRBV7-3
cdr3_length: 15
j_call: TRBJ2-2
d_call: TRBD2
cdr3_aa: CASSSPGLATGELFF
cdr3_nt: TGTGCCAGCAGCTCTCCGGGACTAGCGACCGGGGAGCTGTTTTTT

clone_size: .
v_call: TRBV5-1
cdr3_length: 13
j_call: TRBJ1-1
d_call: .
cdr3_aa: CASGSGLNTEAFF
cdr3_nt: TGCGCCAGCGGGTCAGGGTTGAACACTGAAGCTTTCTTT

clone_size: once
v_call: TRBV27
cdr3_length: 16
j_call: TRBJ1-2
d_call: TRBD1
cdr3_aa: CASSLLAGQGAHGYTF
cdr3_nt: TGTGCCAGCAGTTTGCTAGCTGGACAGGGGGCGCATGGCTACACCTTC

clone_size: once
v_call: TRBV11-2
cdr3_length: 14
j_call: TRBJ1-1
d_call: TRBD1
cdr3_aa: CASSRGGANTEAFF
cdr3_nt: TGTGCCAGCAGCCGAGGGGGCGCAAACACTGAAGCTTTCTTT

clone_size: .
v_call: TRBV7-2
cdr3_length: 16
j_call: TRBJ2-7
d_call: TRBD2
cdr3_aa: CASSLEGLAGVYEQYF
cdr3_nt: TGTGCCAGCAGCCTAGAGGGACTAGCGGGAGTCTACGAGCAGTACTTC

clone_size: .
v_call: TRBV5-6
cdr3_length: 15
j_call: TRBJ2-1
d_call: .
cdr3_aa: CASSLGQGAYNEQFF
cdr3_nt: TGTGCCAGCAGCTTAGGGCAGGGCGCCTACAATGAGCAGTTCTTC

clone_size: .
v_call: TRBV7-3
cdr3_length: 13
j_call: TRBJ2-1
d_call: .
cdr3_aa: CASSLGEYNEQFF
cdr3_nt: TGTGCCAGCAGCTTAGGGGAATACAATGAGCAGTTCTTC

clone_size: .
v_call: TRBV23-1
cdr3_length: 13
j_call: TRBJ2-7
d_call: .
cdr3_aa: CASSHATGYEQYF
cdr3_nt: TGCGCCAGCAGTCATGCGACGGGTTACGAGCAGTACTTC

clone_size: .
v_call: TRBV29-1
cdr3_length: 14
j_call: TRBJ2-7
d_call: TRBD2
cdr3_aa: CSVVGGRDSYEQYF
cdr3_nt: TGCAGCGTTGTCGGCGGGAGAGACTCCTACGAGCAGTACTTC

clone_size: few
v_call: TRBV27
cdr3_length: 12
j_call: TRBJ1-2
d_call: .
cdr3_aa: CASSDPGYGYTF
cdr3_nt: TGTGCCAGCAGTGACCCCGGCTATGGCTACACCTTC

clone_size: .
v_call: TRBV7-2
cdr3_length: 18
j_call: TRBJ2-3
d_call: TRBD2
cdr3_aa: CASSLGLAGGRWGDTQYF
cdr3_nt: TGTGCCAGCAGCTTAGGGCTAGCGGGGGGAAGATGGGGAGATACGCAGTATTTT

clone_size: .
v_call: TRBV18
cdr3_length: 12
j_call: TRBJ2-7
d_call: .
cdr3_aa: CASQRGDYEQYF
cdr3_nt: TGTGCCAGCCAGAGGGGGGACTACGAGCAGTACTTC

clone_size: .
v_call: TRBV18
cdr3_length: 15
j_call: TRBJ2-1
d_call: TRBD2
cdr3_aa: CASSLTSGSNNEQFF
cdr3_nt: TGTGCCAGCTCACTAACTAGCGGGAGTAACAATGAGCAGTTCTTC

clone_size: .
v_call: TRBV5-1
cdr3_length: 14
j_call: TRBJ1-1
d_call: .
cdr3_aa: CASSLGQPNTEAFF
cdr3_nt: TGCGCCAGCAGCCTCGGGCAGCCGAACACTGAAGCTTTCTTT

clone_size: .
v_call: TRBV7-9
cdr3_length: 14
j_call: TRBJ1-1
d_call: .
cdr3_aa: CASSLGQANTEAFF
cdr3_nt: TGTGCCAGCAGCTTAGGCCAGGCGAACACTGAAGCTTTCTTT

clone_size: .
v_call: TRBV4-2
cdr3_length: 12
j_call: TRBJ1-2
d_call: .
cdr3_aa: CASSQDGYGYTF
cdr3_nt: TGTGCCAGCAGCCAAGATGGCTATGGCTACACCTTC

clone_size: .
v_call: TRBV6-6
cdr3_length: 13
j_call: TRBJ1-5
d_call: .
cdr3_aa: CASSYTGSQPQHF
cdr3_nt: TGTGCCAGCAGTTACACAGGGAGTCAGCCCCAGCATTTT

clone_size: .
v_call: TRBV11-2
cdr3_length: 12
j_call: TRBJ2-7
d_call: .
cdr3_aa: CASSLGPTEQYF
cdr3_nt: TGTGCCAGCAGCTTAGGCCCGACAGAGCAGTACTTC

clone_size: .
v_call: TRBV28
cdr3_length: 16
j_call: TRBJ1-2
d_call: .
cdr3_aa: CASSSPGGVGNYGYTF
cdr3_nt: TGTGCCAGCAGCTCACCGGGGGGGGTCGGTAACTATGGCTACACCTTC

clone_size: once
v_call: TRBV6-6
cdr3_length: 14
j_call: TRBJ2-1
d_call: TRBD1
cdr3_aa: CASSVGTGSGEQFF
cdr3_nt: TGTGCCAGCAGCGTCGGGACAGGGTCCGGTGAGCAGTTCTTC

clone_size: .
v_call: TRBV5-1
cdr3_length: 12
j_call: TRBJ2-1
d_call: .
cdr3_aa: CASSPDQLEQFF
cdr3_nt: TGCGCCAGCAGCCCGGACCAACTGGAGCAGTTCTTC

clone_size: once
v_call: TRBV28
cdr3_length: 13
j_call: TRBJ1-1
d_call: .
cdr3_aa: CASSLLVNTEAFF
cdr3_nt: TGTGCCAGCAGTTTACTGGTGAACACTGAAGCTTTCTTT

clone_size: .
v_call: TRBV5-1
cdr3_length: 15
j_call: TRBJ2-7
d_call: .
cdr3_aa: CASSRQAASSYEQYF
cdr3_nt: TGCGCCAGCAGCCGACAGGCCGCGAGCTCCTACGAGCAGTACTTC

clone_size: .
v_call: TRBV28
cdr3_length: 12
j_call: TRBJ1-5
d_call: .
cdr3_aa: CASSLGGQPQHF
cdr3_nt: TGTGCCAGCAGTTTAGGGGGGCAGCCCCAGCATTTT

clone_size: .
v_call: TRBV5-4
cdr3_length: 16
j_call: TRBJ1-1
d_call: TRBD1
cdr3_aa: CASSPRTGGGVTEAFF
cdr3_nt: TGTGCCAGCAGCCCACGGACAGGGGGGGGTGTTACTGAAGCTTTCTTT

clone_size: .
v_call: TRBV27
cdr3_length: 13
j_call: TRBJ2-5
d_call: .
cdr3_aa: CASSQREWGTQYF
cdr3_nt: TGTGCCAGCAGTCAGAGGGAGTGGGGGACCCAGTACTTC

clone_size: .
v_call: TRBV5-1
cdr3_length: 13
j_call: TRBJ2-3
d_call: .
cdr3_aa: CASGHSGTDTQYF
cdr3_nt: TGCGCCAGCGGGCATAGCGGCACAGATACGCAGTATTTT

clone_size: .
v_call: TRBV25-1
cdr3_length: 15
j_call: TRBJ2-5
d_call: TRBD2
cdr3_aa: CASSDSRGGGETQYF
cdr3_nt: TGTGCCAGCAGTGACTCGCGGGGGGGCGGAGAGACCCAGTACTTC

clone_size: .
v_call: TRBV29-1
cdr3_length: 12
j_call: TRBJ1-1
d_call: .
cdr3_aa: CSVGPTGTEAFF
cdr3_nt: TGCAGCGTTGGGCCGACGGGGACTGAAGCTTTCTTT

clone_size: .
v_call: TRBV7-9
cdr3_length: 11
j_call: TRBJ2-7
d_call: TRBD1
cdr3_aa: CASSLDRGQYF
cdr3_nt: TGTGCCAGCAGCTTAGACAGGGGGCAGTACTTC

clone_size: .
v_call: TRBV7-2
cdr3_length: 12
j_call: TRBJ2-7
d_call: .
cdr3_aa: CASSQSPGGQYF
cdr3_nt: TGTGCCAGCAGCCAAAGTCCCGGGGGGCAGTACTTC

clone_size: once
v_call: TRBV9
cdr3_length: 14
j_call: TRBJ2-1
d_call: TRBD2
cdr3_aa: CASSVGTSFVEQFF
cdr3_nt: TGTGCCAGCAGCGTGGGGACTAGCTTTGTGGAGCAGTTCTTC

clone_size: .
v_call: TRBV25-1
cdr3_length: 12
j_call: TRBJ1-5
d_call: .
cdr3_aa: CASSEGQQPQHF
cdr3_nt: TGTGCCAGCAGTGAGGGCCAACAGCCCCAGCATTTT

clone_size: .
v_call: TRBV19
cdr3_length: 15
j_call: TRBJ2-7
d_call: .
cdr3_aa: CASSPVTGPPYEQYF
cdr3_nt: TGTGCCAGTAGTCCTGTGACAGGACCTCCCTACGAGCAGTACTTC

clone_size: .
v_call: TRBV28
cdr3_length: 15
j_call: TRBJ1-6
d_call: .
cdr3_aa: CASRSSHEGNSPLHF
cdr3_nt: TGTGCCAGCAGATCCTCTCACGAAGGGAATTCACCCCTCCACTTT

clone_size: once
v_call: TRBV28
cdr3_length: 14
j_call: TRBJ2-3
d_call: TRBD2
cdr3_aa: CASRGGLASDTQYF
cdr3_nt: TGTGCCAGCAGAGGGGGACTAGCGTCAGATACGCAGTATTTT

clone_size: .
v_call: TRBV6-1
cdr3_length: 16
j_call: TRBJ1-2
d_call: .
cdr3_aa: CASSEALSGAPYGYTF
cdr3_nt: TGTGCCAGCAGTGAAGCGCTTTCCGGGGCCCCCTATGGCTACACCTTC

clone_size: .
v_call: TRBV6-1
cdr3_length: 15
j_call: TRBJ2-3
d_call: .
cdr3_aa: CASSEFDRRTDTQYF
cdr3_nt: TGTGCCAGCAGTGAATTCGACAGGCGCACAGATACGCAGTATTTT

clone_size: .
v_call: TRBV9
cdr3_length: 14
j_call: TRBJ1-6
d_call: .
cdr3_aa: CASSVERGSSPLHF
cdr3_nt: TGTGCCAGCAGCGTAGAAAGGGGGAGTTCACCCCTCCACTTT

clone_size: .
v_call: TRBV5-1
cdr3_length: 17
j_call: TRBJ1-1
d_call: .
cdr3_aa: CASSPTVVGGRNTEAFF
cdr3_nt: TGCGCCAGCAGCCCGACTGTAGTTGGAGGGAGGAACACTGAAGCTTTCTTT

clone_size: .
v_call: TRBV18
cdr3_length: 14
j_call: TRBJ2-1
d_call: .
cdr3_aa: CASSQRITTNEQFF
cdr3_nt: TGTGCCAGCTCACAGCGGATTACTACCAATGAGCAGTTCTTC

clone_size: few
v_call: TRBV2
cdr3_length: 12
j_call: TRBJ2-7
d_call: .
cdr3_aa: CASSPREYEQYF
cdr3_nt: TGTGCCAGCAGTCCACGGGAGTACGAGCAGTACTTC

clone_size: .
v_call: TRBV2
cdr3_length: 15
j_call: TRBJ2-3
d_call: TRBD2
cdr3_aa: CASSGQRGRADTQYF
cdr3_nt: TGTGCCAGCAGTGGCCAGCGGGGTAGGGCAGATACGCAGTATTTT

clone_size: .
v_call: TRBV7-2
cdr3_length: 14
j_call: TRBJ1-6
d_call: TRBD1
cdr3_aa: CASSSSDRVSPLHF
cdr3_nt: TGTGCCAGCAGCTCCTCTGACAGGGTTTCACCCCTCCACTTT

clone_size: .
v_call: TRBV7-6
cdr3_length: 15
j_call: TRBJ2-1
d_call: TRBD2
cdr3_aa: CASSSSGRDYNEQFF
cdr3_nt: TGTGCCAGCAGCTCTAGCGGGAGGGACTACAATGAGCAGTTCTTC

clone_size: .
v_call: TRBV18
cdr3_length: 15
j_call: TRBJ1-4
d_call: TRBD1
cdr3_aa: CASSPAGQKNEKLFF
cdr3_nt: TGTGCCAGCTCACCAGCGGGACAGAAAAATGAAAAACTGTTTTTT

clone_size: .
v_call: TRBV19
cdr3_length: 15
j_call: TRBJ2-7
d_call: .
cdr3_aa: CASKDRETNPYEQYF
cdr3_nt: TGTGCCAGTAAAGATCGGGAGACCAATCCCTACGAGCAGTACTTC

clone_size: .
v_call: TRBV1
cdr3_length: 11
j_call: TRBJ2-1
d_call: .
cdr3_aa: CTSSHPYEQFF
cdr3_nt: TGCACCAGCAGCCACCCCTACGAGCAGTTCTTC

clone_size: .
v_call: TRBV11-2
cdr3_length: 14
j_call: TRBJ2-7
d_call: TRBD2
cdr3_aa: CASSQSAGAYEQYF
cdr3_nt: TGTGCCAGCAGCCAGTCGGCGGGGGCCTACGAGCAGTACTTC

clone_size: .
v_call: TRBV7-2
cdr3_length: 13
j_call: TRBJ2-7
d_call: .
cdr3_aa: CASSLASPSEQYF
cdr3_nt: TGTGCCAGCAGCTTAGCGTCGCCTAGCGAGCAGTACTTC

clone_size: .
v_call: TRBV19
cdr3_length: 13
j_call: TRBJ2-7
d_call: TRBD1
cdr3_aa: CASSPQGAEEQYF
cdr3_nt: TGTGCCAGTAGTCCCCAGGGGGCTGAAGAGCAGTACTTC